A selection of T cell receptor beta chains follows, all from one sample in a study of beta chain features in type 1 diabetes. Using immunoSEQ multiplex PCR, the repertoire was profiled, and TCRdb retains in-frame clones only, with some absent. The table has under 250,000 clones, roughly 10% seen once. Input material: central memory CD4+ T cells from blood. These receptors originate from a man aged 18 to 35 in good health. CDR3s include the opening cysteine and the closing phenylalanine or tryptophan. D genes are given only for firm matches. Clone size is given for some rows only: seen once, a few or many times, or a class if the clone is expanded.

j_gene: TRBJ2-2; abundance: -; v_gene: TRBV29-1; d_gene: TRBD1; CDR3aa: CSSRTGGGGELFF; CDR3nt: TGCAGCTCACGGACAGGGGGCGGAGGGGAGCTGTTTTTT
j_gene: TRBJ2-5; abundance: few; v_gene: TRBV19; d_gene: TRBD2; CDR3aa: CASSISGNPTGQETQYF; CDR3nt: TGTGCCAGTTCTATTAGCGGGAACCCCACAGGGCAAGAGACCCAGTACTTC
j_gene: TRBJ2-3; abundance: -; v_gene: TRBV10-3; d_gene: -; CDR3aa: CAISESTTTDTQYF; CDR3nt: TGTGCCATCAGTGAGTCGACCACCACAGATACGCAGTATTTT
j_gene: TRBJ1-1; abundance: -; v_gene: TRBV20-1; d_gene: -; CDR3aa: CSAKGHLEAFF; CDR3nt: TGCAGTGCAAAAGGACACCTTGAAGCTTTCTTT
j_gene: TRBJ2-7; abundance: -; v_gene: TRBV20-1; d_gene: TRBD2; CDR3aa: CSVPGRGEQYF; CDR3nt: TGCAGTGTACCGGGGAGGGGCGAGCAGTACTTC
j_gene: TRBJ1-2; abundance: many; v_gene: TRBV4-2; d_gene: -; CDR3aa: CASSQVAGSNYGYTF; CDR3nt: TGTGCCAGCAGCCAAGTTGCCGGTTCTAACTATGGCTACACCTTC
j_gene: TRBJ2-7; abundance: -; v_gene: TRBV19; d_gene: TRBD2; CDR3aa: CASSPPGLPRPYF; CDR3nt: TGTGCCAGTAGTCCACCGGGACTACCGAGACCATACTTC
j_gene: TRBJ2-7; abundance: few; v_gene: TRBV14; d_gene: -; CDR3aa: CASSQDRVSTYEQYF; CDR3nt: TGTGCCAGCAGCCAAGATCGGGTCAGCACCTACGAGCAGTACTTC
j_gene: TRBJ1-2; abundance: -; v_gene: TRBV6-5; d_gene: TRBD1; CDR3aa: CASSADRAGYTF; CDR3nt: TGTGCCAGCAGTGCAGACAGGGCTGGCTACACCTTC
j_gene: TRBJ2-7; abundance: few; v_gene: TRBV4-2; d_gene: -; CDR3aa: CASSQDDWDNSYEQYF; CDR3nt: TGTGCCAGCAGCCAAGATGACTGGGACAACTCCTACGAGCAGTACTTC
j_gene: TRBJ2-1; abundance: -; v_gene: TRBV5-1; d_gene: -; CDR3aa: CASSQGTTLNEQFF; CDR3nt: TGCGCCAGCAGCCAAGGGACGACCCTCAATGAGCAGTTCTTC
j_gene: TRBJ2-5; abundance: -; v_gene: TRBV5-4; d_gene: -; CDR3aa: CASSLSFQETQYF; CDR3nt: TGTGCCAGCAGCTTGTCTTTCCAAGAGACCCAGTACTTC
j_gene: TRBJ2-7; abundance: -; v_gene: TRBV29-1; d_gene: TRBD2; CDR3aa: CSVAGLAGGYEQYF; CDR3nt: TGCAGCGTGGCGGGACTAGCGGGGGGCTACGAGCAGTACTTC
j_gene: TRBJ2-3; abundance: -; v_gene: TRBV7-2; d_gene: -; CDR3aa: CASSLDLRGADTQYF; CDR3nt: TGTGCCAGCAGCTTAGACCTCCGGGGAGCGGATACGCAGTATTTT
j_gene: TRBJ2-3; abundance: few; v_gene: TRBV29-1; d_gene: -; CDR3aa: CSVKYPGTDTQYF; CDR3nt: TGCAGCGTTAAGTACCCCGGCACAGATACGCAGTATTTT
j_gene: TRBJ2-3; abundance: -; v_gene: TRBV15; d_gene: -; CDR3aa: CATSDGVGDTQYF; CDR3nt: TGTGCCACCAGCGACGGGGTAGGAGATACGCAGTATTTT
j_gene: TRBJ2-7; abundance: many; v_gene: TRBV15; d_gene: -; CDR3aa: CATSSAIGTEQYF; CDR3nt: TGTGCCACCAGCAGTGCCATTGGGACTGAGCAGTACTTC
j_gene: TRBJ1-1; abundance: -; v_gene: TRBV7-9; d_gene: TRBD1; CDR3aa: CASSLRGQRNTEAFF; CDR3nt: TGTGCCAGCAGCTTACGGGGACAGAGAAACACTGAAGCTTTCTTT
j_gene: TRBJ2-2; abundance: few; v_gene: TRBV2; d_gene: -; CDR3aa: CASSRDTGELFF; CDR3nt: TGTGCCAGCAGTAGGGACACCGGGGAGCTGTTTTTT
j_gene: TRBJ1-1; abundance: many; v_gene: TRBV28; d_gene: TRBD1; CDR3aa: CASRGQGRTEAFF; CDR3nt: TGTGCCAGCAGGGGACAGGGAAGGACTGAAGCTTTCTTT